This TCR beta chain was retrieved from a study of blood T cell repertoires in COVID-19. This clone was detected only a few times. The assay was immunoSEQ multiplex PCR, and TCRdb's table has in-frame clones only and misses some. The table lists roughly 220,000 clones, about nine tenths of them singletons. Germline V lookup: CDR1 SEHNR, CDR2 FQNEAQ (reference sequence). Trimming removed 2 bases from V and 0 bases from J, with 7 bases in between. The CDR3 covers 14 residues. Material for sequencing was PBMCs or T cells enriched from blood (not recorded which). The rearrangement joins TRBV7-9 to TRBJ1-2; D not resolved. This clonotype was obtained from a middle-aged woman with acute COVID-19. The CDR3 loop reads CASSLIQANYGYTF. The CDR3 DNA is TGTGCCAGCAGCTTAATACAAGCTAACTATGGCTACACCTTC.